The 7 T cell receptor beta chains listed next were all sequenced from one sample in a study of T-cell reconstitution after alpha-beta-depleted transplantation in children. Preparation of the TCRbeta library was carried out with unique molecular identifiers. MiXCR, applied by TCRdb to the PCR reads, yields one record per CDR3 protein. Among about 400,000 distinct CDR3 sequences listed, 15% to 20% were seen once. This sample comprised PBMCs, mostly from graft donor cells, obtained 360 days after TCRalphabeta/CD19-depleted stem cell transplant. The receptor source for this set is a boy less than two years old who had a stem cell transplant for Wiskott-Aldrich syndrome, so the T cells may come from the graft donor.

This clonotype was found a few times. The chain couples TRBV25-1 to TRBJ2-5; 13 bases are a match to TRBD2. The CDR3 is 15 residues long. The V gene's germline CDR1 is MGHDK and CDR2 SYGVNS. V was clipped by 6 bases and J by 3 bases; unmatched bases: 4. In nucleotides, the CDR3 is TGTGCCAGCAGCGTGGGACTAGCGGGAAAAGAGACCCAGTACTTC. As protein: CASSVGLAGKETQYF.

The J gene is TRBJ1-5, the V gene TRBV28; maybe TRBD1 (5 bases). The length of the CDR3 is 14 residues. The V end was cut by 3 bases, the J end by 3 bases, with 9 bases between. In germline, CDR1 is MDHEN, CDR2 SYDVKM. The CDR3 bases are TGTGCCAGCAGTTTTAGGGGTTACAATCAGCCCCAGCATTTT. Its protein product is CASSFRGYNQPQHF.

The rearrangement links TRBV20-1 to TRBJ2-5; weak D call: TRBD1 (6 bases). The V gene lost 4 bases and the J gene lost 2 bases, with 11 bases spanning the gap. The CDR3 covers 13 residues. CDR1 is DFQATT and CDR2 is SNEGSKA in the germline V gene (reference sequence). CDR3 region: CSAMRTEQETQYF. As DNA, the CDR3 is TGCAGTGCTATGAGGACAGAACAAGAGACCCAGTACTTC.

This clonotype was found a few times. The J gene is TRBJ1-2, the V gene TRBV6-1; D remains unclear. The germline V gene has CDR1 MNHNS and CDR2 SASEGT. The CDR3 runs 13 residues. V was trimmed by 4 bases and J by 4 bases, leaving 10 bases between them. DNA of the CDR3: TGTGCCAGCAGTGTCAAGGGCGGCTATGGCTACACCTTC. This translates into CASSVKGGYGYTF.

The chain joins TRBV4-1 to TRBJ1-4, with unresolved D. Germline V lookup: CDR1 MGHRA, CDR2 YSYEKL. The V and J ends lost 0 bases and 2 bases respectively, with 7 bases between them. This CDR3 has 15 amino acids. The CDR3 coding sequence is TGCGCCAGCAGCCAAGATTGGGCCACTAATGAAAAACTGTTTTTT. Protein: CASSQDWATNEKLFF.

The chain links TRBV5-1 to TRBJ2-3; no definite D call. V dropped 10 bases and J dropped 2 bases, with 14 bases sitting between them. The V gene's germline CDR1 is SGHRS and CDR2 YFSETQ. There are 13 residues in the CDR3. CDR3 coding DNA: TGCGCCGCCCCGGACCGAGACACAGATACGCAGTATTTT. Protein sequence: CAAPDRDTDTQYF.

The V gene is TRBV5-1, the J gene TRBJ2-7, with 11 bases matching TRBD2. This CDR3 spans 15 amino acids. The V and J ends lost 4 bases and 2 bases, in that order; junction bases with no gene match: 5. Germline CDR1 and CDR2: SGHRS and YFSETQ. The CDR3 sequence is CASSRSGRGAYEQYF. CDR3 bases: TGCGCCAGCAGCCGTAGCGGGAGGGGCGCCTACGAGCAGTACTTC.